The source of this T cell receptor (beta chain) is a study of B cell selection in AIRE deficiency. Clones were sequenced by immunoSEQ multiplex PCR, and TCRdb holds only the in-frame ones, with some missing. The sample lists about 25,000 clones, around 95% occurring once. CDR1 is SGHNT and CDR2 is YYREEE in the germline V gene (reference sequence). Trimming removed 0 bases from V and 3 bases from J, with 7 bases in between. The CDR3 totals 13 residues. CD4+CD127+ cells were sorted as the conventional CD4 T cells. The specimen sequenced was CD4+CD127+ conventional T cells sorted from PBMCs. The genes are TRBV5-4 and TRBJ2-7, with no clear D. This receptor was obtained from a human donor in good health. The CDR3 DNA reads TGTGCCAGCAGCTTGGGTCTTAACTACGAGCAGTACTTC. It codes for CASSLGLNYEQYF.